A selection of T cell receptor beta chains follows, all from one sample in a study of T cells in Graves' hyperthyroidism and ophthalmopathy. Each CDR3 protein gets one entry after TCRdb re-called the multiplex PCR reads with MiXCR. Here the sample spans fewer than 250,000 distinct CDR3 sequences, about a sixth being singletons. Sequencing was carried out using blood. These receptors all come from a woman aged 18-29 years with Graves' ophthalmopathy. Each CDR3 is given with its conserved first and last residue. A D gene is named only where the DNA matches it firmly. Clone size appears in some rows only: once, few, many, or a class for an expanded clone.

d_gene: TRBD2; abundance: many; v_gene: TRBV5-1; j_gene: TRBJ2-7; CDR3nt: TGCGCCAGCAGCCTCGAAGCACTAGCGGGGGGCCGCGTCCTCTACGAGCAGTACTTC; CDR3aa: CASSLEALAGGRVLYEQYF
d_gene: TRBD1; abundance: NA; v_gene: TRBV2; j_gene: TRBJ1-6; CDR3nt: TGTGCCAGCAGTTCCGGGACAGGGGAAAATTCACCCCTCCACTTT; CDR3aa: CASSSGTGENSPLHF
d_gene: NA; abundance: many; v_gene: TRBV9; j_gene: TRBJ2-6; CDR3nt: TGTGCCAGCAGCGAACCTCGCTCTGGGGCCAACGTCCTGACTTTC; CDR3aa: CASSEPRSGANVLTF
d_gene: TRBD2; abundance: many; v_gene: TRBV13; j_gene: TRBJ2-1; CDR3nt: TGTGCCAGCAGCCCGACTAGCGACTACTTTACTTACAATGAGCAGTTCTTC; CDR3aa: CASSPTSDYFTYNEQFF
d_gene: TRBD1; abundance: many; v_gene: TRBV3-1; j_gene: TRBJ2-2; CDR3nt: TGTGCCAGCAGCCAAGATAATCGGGGACAGGGGGCGATCACCGGGGAGCTGTTTTTT; CDR3aa: CASSQDNRGQGAITGELFF
d_gene: NA; abundance: NA; v_gene: TRBV28; j_gene: TRBJ1-4; CDR3nt: TGTGCCAGCACGGGGGGTTTTAATGAAAAACTGTTTTTT; CDR3aa: CASTGGFNEKLFF
d_gene: NA; abundance: many; v_gene: TRBV5-1; j_gene: TRBJ1-1; CDR3nt: TGCGCCAGCAGCTTGTCCCAGGTGAACACTGAAGCTTTCTTT; CDR3aa: CASSLSQVNTEAFF
d_gene: NA; abundance: many; v_gene: TRBV19; j_gene: TRBJ1-4; CDR3nt: TGTGCCAGTAGTATAGTATCGGGACGGAAGAATGAAAAACTGTTTTTT; CDR3aa: CASSIVSGRKNEKLFF
d_gene: NA; abundance: many; v_gene: TRBV28; j_gene: TRBJ2-4; CDR3nt: TGTGCCAGTGCCGATGGCATTCAGTACTTC; CDR3aa: CASADGIQYF
d_gene: TRBD2; abundance: NA; v_gene: TRBV3-1; j_gene: TRBJ2-3; CDR3nt: TGTGCCAGCAGCCAAGGCGTAGCGGGGGGGCCCACAGATACGCAGTATTTT; CDR3aa: CASSQGVAGGPTDTQYF
d_gene: NA; abundance: many; v_gene: TRBV5-4; j_gene: TRBJ1-2; CDR3nt: TGTGCCAGCAGCTTACAGGCACAGCATGGCTACACCTTC; CDR3aa: CASSLQAQHGYTF
d_gene: TRBD1; abundance: many; v_gene: TRBV20-1; j_gene: TRBJ1-6; CDR3nt: TGCAGTGCCTCCGGGACAGGGGGTTCACCCCTCCACTTT; CDR3aa: CSASGTGGSPLHF
d_gene: TRBD1; abundance: many; v_gene: TRBV28; j_gene: TRBJ1-2; CDR3nt: TGTGCCAGCAGTATTAGTCCCGGGACAGGGAACTATGGCTACACCTTC; CDR3aa: CASSISPGTGNYGYTF
d_gene: TRBD2; abundance: many; v_gene: TRBV6-6; j_gene: TRBJ2-1; CDR3nt: TGTGCCAGCAGTTACAAGTATGCGGGGGGGGCCAACAATGAGCAGTTCTTC; CDR3aa: CASSYKYAGGANNEQFF
d_gene: TRBD1; abundance: NA; v_gene: TRBV5-1; j_gene: TRBJ2-3; CDR3nt: TGCGCCAGCAGCTTGGCAGGGGGCCTCGTCACAGATACGCAGTATTTT; CDR3aa: CASSLAGGLVTDTQYF
d_gene: TRBD2; abundance: many; v_gene: TRBV7-2; j_gene: TRBJ2-7; CDR3nt: TGTGCCAGCAGCTTAGGAGGAGGACTAGGCGAGCAGTACTTC; CDR3aa: CASSLGGGLGEQYF
d_gene: NA; abundance: NA; v_gene: TRBV6-2/TRBV6-3; j_gene: TRBJ2-7; CDR3nt: TGTGCCAGCAGTGACCCGTCACTGATCTCCTACGAGCAGTACTTC; CDR3aa: CASSDPSLISYEQYF
d_gene: TRBD2; abundance: NA; v_gene: TRBV28; j_gene: TRBJ2-1; CDR3nt: TGTGCCAGCAACCCAACGGTGAGGACTAGCGGGAGGGCCAATGAGCAGTTCTTC; CDR3aa: CASNPTVRTSGRANEQFF
d_gene: TRBD1; abundance: many; v_gene: TRBV28; j_gene: TRBJ1-5; CDR3nt: TGTGCCAGCAGAAATACAGGGGGTTATAATCAGCCCCAGCATTTT; CDR3aa: CASRNTGGYNQPQHF
d_gene: NA; abundance: many; v_gene: TRBV30; j_gene: TRBJ2-2; CDR3nt: TGTGCCTGGAGTTCCGGAAGGGGGGCGAGCACCGGGGAGCTGTTTTTT; CDR3aa: CAWSSGRGASTGELFF
d_gene: NA; abundance: many; v_gene: TRBV20-1; j_gene: TRBJ2-1; CDR3nt: TGCAGTGCTAGAAGGGGGAGGGCCTGGGGAGAGCAGTTCTTC; CDR3aa: CSARRGRAWGEQFF
d_gene: TRBD2; abundance: many; v_gene: TRBV20-1; j_gene: TRBJ2-3; CDR3nt: TGCAGTGCTGCCGGGACTAGCGGGATCAGCACAGATACGCAGTATTTT; CDR3aa: CSAAGTSGISTDTQYF
d_gene: TRBD2; abundance: many; v_gene: TRBV7-2; j_gene: TRBJ2-1; CDR3nt: TGTGCCAGCAGCTTGACTAGCGGGAGTAATGAGCAGTTCTTC; CDR3aa: CASSLTSGSNEQFF
d_gene: NA; abundance: many; v_gene: TRBV5-1; j_gene: TRBJ2-5; CDR3nt: TGCGCCAGCAGCAACCGAAGCACCCAAGAGACCCAGTACTTC; CDR3aa: CASSNRSTQETQYF
d_gene: NA; abundance: many; v_gene: TRBV28; j_gene: TRBJ1-5; CDR3nt: TGTGCCAGCAGTTTACGTCTGGGAAGCAATCAGCCCCAGCATTTT; CDR3aa: CASSLRLGSNQPQHF
d_gene: TRBD1; abundance: many; v_gene: TRBV7-9; j_gene: TRBJ1-2; CDR3nt: TGTGCCAGCAGCACGGCACCGGGACAGGGGGCACGGTATGGCTACACCTTC; CDR3aa: CASSTAPGQGARYGYTF
d_gene: TRBD1; abundance: NA; v_gene: TRBV18; j_gene: TRBJ2-5; CDR3nt: TGTGCCAGCTCACCGGGACAGCGGACTACCCAGTACTTC; CDR3aa: CASSPGQRTTQYF
d_gene: NA; abundance: many; v_gene: TRBV7-9; j_gene: TRBJ1-1; CDR3nt: TGTGCCAGCAGCCGGGACGCAGGGCCCCCAGCTGAAGCTTTCTTT; CDR3aa: CASSRDAGPPAEAFF
d_gene: NA; abundance: few; v_gene: TRBV19; j_gene: TRBJ1-1; CDR3nt: TGTGCCAGTACCCCTTGGGGGGTGGTGAACACTGAAGCTTTCTTT; CDR3aa: CASTPWGVVNTEAFF
d_gene: TRBD1; abundance: many; v_gene: TRBV18; j_gene: TRBJ1-1; CDR3nt: TGTGCCAGCTCACTTGGACAGGGGGCGAACACTGAAGCTTTCTTT; CDR3aa: CASSLGQGANTEAFF
d_gene: NA; abundance: few; v_gene: TRBV19; j_gene: TRBJ2-1; CDR3nt: TGTGCCAGTAGTAGTGGGACACTATACAATGAGCAGTTCTTC; CDR3aa: CASSSGTLYNEQFF
d_gene: NA; abundance: many; v_gene: TRBV28; j_gene: TRBJ2-5; CDR3nt: TGTGCCAGCAGCAGGGAGGAGCGACAAGAGACCCAGTACTTC; CDR3aa: CASSREERQETQYF
d_gene: NA; abundance: many; v_gene: TRBV30; j_gene: TRBJ2-7; CDR3nt: TGTGCCTGGAGTGTACTAGGGCAGGCAAGGGAGCAGTACTTC; CDR3aa: CAWSVLGQAREQYF
d_gene: TRBD2; abundance: many; v_gene: TRBV12-3/TRBV12-4; j_gene: TRBJ2-1; CDR3nt: TGTGCCAGCAGCCGAACTAGCGGGGGGTTGAATGAGCAGTTCTTC; CDR3aa: CASSRTSGGLNEQFF
d_gene: NA; abundance: many; v_gene: TRBV10-3; j_gene: TRBJ1-1; CDR3nt: TGTGCCATCAGTGAGGGGGTCTACAGGGCCCGAAACACTGAAGCTTTCTTT; CDR3aa: CAISEGVYRARNTEAFF
d_gene: NA; abundance: NA; v_gene: TRBV5-1; j_gene: TRBJ2-7; CDR3nt: TGCGCCAGCAGCTTGGGACTCTTTGTGGGGACCGGGGAGCAGTACTTC; CDR3aa: CASSLGLFVGTGEQYF
d_gene: NA; abundance: many; v_gene: TRBV30; j_gene: TRBJ2-1; CDR3nt: TGTGCCTGGAGTGTACGGGCTAGCTCTTTCACCTACAATGAGCAGTTCTTC; CDR3aa: CAWSVRASSFTYNEQFF
d_gene: TRBD1; abundance: many; v_gene: TRBV9; j_gene: TRBJ2-7; CDR3nt: TGTGCCAGCAGCGTAGGAAGACAGGGGTGGGACGAGCAGTACTTC; CDR3aa: CASSVGRQGWDEQYF
d_gene: TRBD1; abundance: many; v_gene: TRBV28; j_gene: TRBJ1-1; CDR3nt: TGTGCCAGCAGTTTGTTGGGACAGGGGACTGAAGCTTTCTTT; CDR3aa: CASSLLGQGTEAFF
d_gene: TRBD1; abundance: few; v_gene: TRBV7-8; j_gene: TRBJ2-2; CDR3nt: TGTGCCAGCAGAGCGACAGGGGTCGCCACCGGGGAGCTGTTTTTT; CDR3aa: CASRATGVATGELFF
d_gene: NA; abundance: many; v_gene: TRBV5-1; j_gene: TRBJ1-1; CDR3nt: TGCGCCAGCAGCTTGGAACCCCCGAGCACTGAAGCTTTCTTT; CDR3aa: CASSLEPPSTEAFF
d_gene: NA; abundance: many; v_gene: TRBV29-1; j_gene: TRBJ2-6; CDR3nt: TGCAGCGTCAAATCGGGTCCGGGCTCTGGGGCCAACGTCCTGACTTTC; CDR3aa: CSVKSGPGSGANVLTF
d_gene: TRBD2; abundance: many; v_gene: TRBV5-1; j_gene: TRBJ2-1; CDR3nt: TGCGCCAGCAGCTTTAGCGGGGCCGAATACAATGAGCAGTTCTTC; CDR3aa: CASSFSGAEYNEQFF
d_gene: TRBD1; abundance: NA; v_gene: TRBV27; j_gene: TRBJ2-7; CDR3nt: TGTGCCAGCAGTTCTAGGACAGGGGGAACCTACGAGCAGTACTTC; CDR3aa: CASSSRTGGTYEQYF
d_gene: NA; abundance: many; v_gene: TRBV10-2; j_gene: TRBJ2-1; CDR3nt: TGCGCCAGCAGTCCGGGACATCCTTCCTACAATGAGCAGTTCTTC; CDR3aa: CASSPGHPSYNEQFF
d_gene: TRBD2; abundance: NA; v_gene: TRBV10-2; j_gene: TRBJ2-7; CDR3nt: TGCGCCAGCAGTGTAAGACTAGCGGGAGGGTTCTCCTACGAGCAGTACTTC; CDR3aa: CASSVRLAGGFSYEQYF
d_gene: TRBD1; abundance: NA; v_gene: TRBV29-1; j_gene: TRBJ1-2; CDR3nt: TGCAGCGCTGGACAGGGTAGGTTGGATGGCTACACCTTC; CDR3aa: CSAGQGRLDGYTF
d_gene: TRBD1; abundance: NA; v_gene: TRBV28; j_gene: TRBJ1-5; CDR3nt: TGTGCCAGCAGTTCATCTTCGACAGGGGGAAGTCGGCAGCCCCAGCATTTT; CDR3aa: CASSSSSTGGSRQPQHF
d_gene: NA; abundance: many; v_gene: TRBV20-1; j_gene: TRBJ2-7; CDR3nt: TGCAGTGCTAGTACTGGCGGACCCTACGAGCAGTACTTC; CDR3aa: CSASTGGPYEQYF
d_gene: NA; abundance: many; v_gene: TRBV30; j_gene: TRBJ1-4; CDR3nt: TGTGCCTGGAGTGTACTGGTAGCGGAAAAACTGTTTTTT; CDR3aa: CAWSVLVAEKLFF
d_gene: TRBD2; abundance: NA; v_gene: TRBV11-2; j_gene: TRBJ2-5; CDR3nt: TGTGCCAGCAGCTTGGGACTAGCGGGGCCGGGGGAAGAGACCCAGTACTTC; CDR3aa: CASSLGLAGPGEETQYF
d_gene: TRBD2; abundance: many; v_gene: TRBV5-1; j_gene: TRBJ2-5; CDR3nt: TGCGCCAGCAGCCCAGGGACTAGCGTAGAGACCCAGTACTTC; CDR3aa: CASSPGTSVETQYF
d_gene: TRBD1; abundance: NA; v_gene: TRBV7-9; j_gene: TRBJ1-5; CDR3nt: TGTGCCAGCAGCAGAGGGACAGGGGAGACCCAGCATTTT; CDR3aa: CASSRGTGETQHF
d_gene: TRBD1; abundance: many; v_gene: TRBV27; j_gene: TRBJ2-1; CDR3nt: TGTGCCAGCAGTTCGCCGGGACAGGGGATAGATGAGCAGTTCTTC; CDR3aa: CASSSPGQGIDEQFF